Shown below are 12 T cell receptor beta chains from a single sample sequenced in a study of blood T cell repertoires in COVID-19. Sequencing was performed with immunoSEQ multiplex PCR; in TCRdb, only in-frame clones are kept and a portion is missing. The sample contains around 250,000 clones, approximately 83% of which appear only once. The sample comprised PBMCs or T cells enriched from blood (not recorded which). These receptors all come from a woman aged 50 to 65 who had recovered from COVID-19.

V and J are TRBV7-2 and TRBJ2-1, with 10 bases that match TRBD2. The length of the CDR3 is 15 residues. J lost 7 bases, V lost 6 bases, and 9 bases had no gene match. The germline gives CDR1 SGHTA, CDR2 FQGNSA. This chain's CDR3 is CASRSLAGWLNEQFF. CDR3 nucleotide sequence: TGTGCCAGCAGATCACTAGCGGGATGGCTAAATGAGCAGTTCTTC. Using reference TRBV7-2 and TRBJ2-1 for the parts outside the CDR3, the full variable domain is GAGVSQSPSNKVTEKGKDVELRCDPISGHTALYWYRQSLGQGLEFLIYFQGNSAPDKSGLPSDRFSAERTGGSVSTLTIQRTQQEDSAVYLCASRSLAGWLNEQFFGPGTRLTVL.

This clone was picked up one time. The rearrangement joins TRBV5-1 to TRBJ1-1, with a possible D match to TRBD1 (5 bases). The germline V gene encodes CDR1 SGHRS and CDR2 YFSETQ. V was shortened by 0 bases and J by 1 base, with 10 bases between the two germline ends. The CDR3 contains 15 residues. The CDR3 coding sequence is TGCGCCAGCAGCTTGGTCGGGGGACGGAACACTGAAGCTTTCTTT. Encoded protein: CASSLVGGRNTEAFF.

The chain recombines TRBV10-3 with TRBJ2-1, with 9 bases lining up with TRBD2. Germline trimming cut 10 bases from V and 2 bases from J; bases unmatched to any gene: 3. The CDR3 loop spans 13 amino acids. CDR1 is ENHRY, CDR2 SYGVKD, per germline. CDR3 amino acids: CATSGRTYNEQFF. Written as DNA, the CDR3 is TGTGCCACCAGCGGGAGGACCTACAATGAGCAGTTCTTC.

This sequence joins TRBV27 and TRBJ2-1, with TRBD2 as a possible D gene (5 bases). The CDR3 has 15 amino acids. The V end lost 2 bases, the J end lost 7 bases, and 15 bases lay between the germline ends. Germline V CDR1 and CDR2: MNHEY, SMNVEV (reference sequence). The CDR3 DNA reads TGTGCCAGCAGTTTAATGGGAGCACCGGGAAATGAGCAGTTCTTC. Protein: CASSLMGAPGNEQFF.

The chain has TRBV28 and TRBJ1-5, with D perhaps matching TRBD1 (6 bases). Trimming took 2 bases from V and 0 from J, leaving 14 bases between them. This CDR3 is built from 17 residues. CDR1 and CDR2 from the germline V gene are MDHEN and SYDVKM. The CDR3 DNA reads as TGTGCCAGCAGTTTACTTGGACAGTCATATAGCAATCAGCCCCAGCATTTT. Its protein product is CASSLLGQSYSNQPQHF. Filled out from reference TRBV28 and TRBJ1-5, the complete variable domain reads DVKVTQSSRYLVKRTGEKVFLECVQDMDHENMFWYRQDPGLGLRLIYFSYDVKMKEKGDIPEGYSVSREKKERFSLILESASTNQTSMYLCASSLLGQSYSNQPQHFGDGTRLSIL.

This sequence joins TRBV13 and TRBJ1-2; D possibly corresponds to TRBD1 (5 bases). CDR3 length equals 15 residues. CDR1 PRHDT and CDR2 FYEKMQ come from the germline V gene (reference sequence). With 6 bases removed from V and 6 bases from J, the gap between germline ends came to 20 bases. The CDR3 loop is CASSSPGRALDGYTF. CDR3 nucleotides: TGTGCCAGCAGTTCCCCGGGCAGGGCCTTGGATGGCTACACCTTC. Together with reference TRBV13 and TRBJ1-2, the CDR3 gives the full variable domain: AAGVIQSPRHLIKEKRETATLKCYPIPRHDTVYWYQQGPGQDPQFLISFYEKMQSDKGSIPDRFSAQQFSDYHSELNMSSLELGDSALYFCASSSPGRALDGYTFGSGTRLTVV.

The gene calls are TRBV5-1 and TRBJ2-1; 12 positions match TRBD2. J gave up 6 bases and V 6 bases, and 7 bases lay outside the gene matches. The CDR3 is made up of 15 amino acids. Germline V gene lookup returns CDR1 SGHRS and CDR2 YFSETQ. CDR3 bases: TGCGCCAGCACCCCCCTAGCGGGAGGGCCCAATGAGCAGTTCTTC. This codes for CASTPLAGGPNEQFF. Supplemented by reference TRBV5-1 and TRBJ2-1, the full variable domain reads KAGVTQTPRYLIKTRGQQVTLSCSPISGHRSVSWYQQTPGQGLQFLFEYFSETQRNKGNFPGRFSGRQFSNSRSEMNVSTLELGDSALYLCASTPLAGGPNEQFFGPGTRLTVL.

This clone occurred once. The chain is built from TRBV7-2 and TRBJ2-2, with 9 bases fitting TRBD1. The J segment lost 4 bases and the V segment lost 1 base, leaving 7 bases of the junction unmatched. CDR1 is SGHTA and CDR2 is FQGNSA in the germline V gene. The CDR3 has 17 residues. The CDR3 is CASSLGPGQGGTGELFF. DNA of the CDR3: TGTGCCAGCAGCTTAGGTCCGGGACAGGGCGGCACCGGGGAGCTGTTTTTT.

V and J are TRBV4-1 and TRBJ2-7; 7 nucleotides agree with TRBD2. CDR3 length: 16 amino acids. The J segment lost 2 bases and the V segment lost 1 base, leaving 8 bases of the junction unmatched. Germline CDR1 reads MGHRA; CDR2 reads YSYEKL. CDR3 region: CASSQVRAGVTYEQYF. CDR3 coding DNA: TGCGCCAGCAGCCAAGTTCGGGCGGGAGTAACCTACGAGCAGTACTTC.

The DNA of the CDR3 is TGTGCCAGCAGCGTAGTGGCAGGCGGGGGGGAGACCCAGTACTTC. Its protein is CASSVVAGGGETQYF. The gene calls are TRBV9 and TRBJ2-5, with 8 bases matching TRBD2. Germline trimming cut 0 bases from V and 5 bases from J; bases unmatched to any gene: 6. The CDR3 has 15 residues. The germline CDR1 and CDR2 sequences are SGDLS and YYNGEE.

The rearrangement joins TRBV7-6 to TRBJ1-3; D is uncertain. Germline values: CDR1 SGHVS, CDR2 FNYEAQ. V gave up 4 bases and J gave up 0 bases, with 16 bases separating them. The CDR3 has 17 residues. This chain's CDR3 is CASSSRSGVLSGNTIYF. The CDR3 bases are TGTGCCAGCAGCTCACGCTCCGGGGTCCTCTCTGGAAACACCATATATTTT.

The gene calls are TRBV5-1 and TRBJ2-1, with 7 bases aligning to TRBD2. V lost 3 bases to trimming and J lost 9 bases; unmatched junction nucleotides: 9. The germline V gene encodes CDR1 SGHRS and CDR2 YFSETQ. The CDR3 is 14 residues long. Here the CDR3 DNA reads TGCGCCAGCAGCTCCGGACCTAGCGGTTCTGAGCAGTTCTTC. Its translation: CASSSGPSGSEQFF. Combining the CDR3 with reference TRBV5-1 and TRBJ2-1 gives the whole variable domain KAGVTQTPRYLIKTRGQQVTLSCSPISGHRSVSWYQQTPGQGLQFLFEYFSETQRNKGNFPGRFSGRQFSNSRSEMNVSTLELGDSALYLCASSSGPSGSEQFFGPGTRLTVL.